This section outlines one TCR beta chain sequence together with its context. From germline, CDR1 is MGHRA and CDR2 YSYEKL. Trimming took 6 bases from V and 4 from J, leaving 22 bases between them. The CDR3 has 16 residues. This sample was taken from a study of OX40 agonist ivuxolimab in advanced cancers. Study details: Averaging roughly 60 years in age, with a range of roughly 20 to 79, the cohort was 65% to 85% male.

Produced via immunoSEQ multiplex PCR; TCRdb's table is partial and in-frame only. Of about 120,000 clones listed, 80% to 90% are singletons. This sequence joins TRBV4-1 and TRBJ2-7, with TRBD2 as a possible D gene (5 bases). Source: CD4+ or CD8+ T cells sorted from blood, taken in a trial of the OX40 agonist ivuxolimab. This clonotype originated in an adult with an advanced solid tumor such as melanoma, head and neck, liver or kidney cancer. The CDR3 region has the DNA TGCGCCAGCAGACTAACCGGACGAGGGAAATGGTACGAGCAGTACTTC. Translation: CASRLTGRGKWYEQYF.